These 21 T cell receptor beta chains came from one sample sequenced in a study of CD8+CD57+ T cells in acquired aplastic anemia (dated by TCRdb to about 2018). The instrument given in TCRdb is Illumina HiSeq 2000. Profiling of TCR beta VDJ combinations and CDR3 sequences used genomic DNA as the template. TCRdb's own reprocessing of the public reads used fastp at Q25 and MiXCR and kept productive beta chains. Identical CDR3 protein sequences are pooled into one entry, listed with their most common genes and DNA. The sample table contains around 200,000 distinct CDR3 sequences; only one count was recorded for around 50% of them. The top ten clones comprise 10% to 15% of the sample. Patients chosen for sequencing had shown expansion of CD8+CD57+ cells by flow cytometry. Source material: sorted CD4+, CD8+, or CD8+CD57+ T cells (not recorded which) from PBMCs. These receptors were taken from a human donor with aplastic anemia.

Notes on this clonotype: The junction shows a germline mismatch at one end, possibly a read error. The chain uses TRBV7-7 and TRBJ2-7, with TRBD2 matching 11 bases. The germline CDR1 and CDR2 sequences are SSHAT and FNYEAQ (reference sequence). This CDR3 region has 11 residues. The chain's CDR3 is CAKAAQTSGEF. The CDR3 nucleotides are TGTGCAAAAGCCGCGCAGACTAGCGGGGAATTC.

This clonotype showed up just a few times. The J gene is TRBJ1-6, the V gene TRBV19; 8 bases match TRBD1. Looked up from germline, CDR1 is LNHDA and CDR2 is SQIVND (reference sequence). The CDR3 is made up of 14 amino acids. Unmatched junction bases numbered 6, after V lost 7 bases and J lost 7 bases. The CDR3: CASNSRGQNSPLHF. The CDR3 nucleotides read TGTGCCAGTAATAGCAGGGGGCAAAATTCACCCCTCCACTTT. The entire variable domain, with the rest obtained from reference TRBV19 and TRBJ1-6, is as follows: DGGITQSPKYLFRKEGQNVTLSCEQNLNHDAMYWYRQDPGQGLRLIYYSQIVNDFQKGDIAEGYSVSREKKESFPLTVTSAQKNPTAFYLCASNSRGQNSPLHFGNGTRLTVT.

About this clonotype itself: The junction and the germline gene differ at one end; a read error may be behind it. This chain joins TRBV12-3 or TRBV12-4 and TRBJ2-7; TRBD2 matches at 7 bases. This CDR3 region has 15 residues. The CDR3 bases are TGTGCCAGCAGGGCCCAGGTGGGGGGGTCCTTCGAGCAGTACTTC. Translated, it gives CASRAQVGGSFEQYF.

This clonotype was seen at least ten times. V usage is TRBV13 and J usage is TRBJ2-3, with D unresolved. The CDR3 is made up of 14 amino acids. Germline V gene data show CDR1 as PRHDT and CDR2 as FYEKMQ (reference sequence). Trimming removed 5 bases at V and 4 bases at J, with 13 bases between. CDR3 residues: CASSPLGRADTQYF. The CDR3 coding sequence is TGTGCCAGCAGCCCCCTAGGGCGCGCAGATACGCAGTATTTT.

This clonotype came up many times. The chain recombines TRBV5-4 with TRBJ2-2; no clear D gene. Germline V gene lookup returns CDR1 SGHNT and CDR2 YYREEE (reference sequence). V was clipped by 0 bases and J by 1 base, with 7 bases between them. The CDR3 is 15 amino acids. The CDR3 nucleotides are TGTGCCAGCAGCTTGGCGGCGTGGAACACCGGGGAGCTGTTTTTT. Translation gives CASSLAAWNTGELFF.

This clonotype appeared once. This could be a read error, since a much larger clone is one nucleotide away. The CDR3 DNA reads TGCGCCAGCAGCTTGGGAGACAGGGCGGCAGGGGAGGCCCAGTACTTC. As protein: CASSLGDRAAGEAQYF. The chain has TRBV5-1 and TRBJ2-5, with D possibly TRBD1 on 7 matching bases. Germline CDR1 SGHRS, CDR2 YFSETQ. The CDR3 length is 16 residues. Trimming took off 0 bases at V and 9 bases at J, with 21 bases between the two ends.

The rearrangement links TRBV2 to TRBJ1-5, with a possible D match to TRBD1 (5 bases). This CDR3 is 15 amino acids long. Trimming shortened V by 8 bases and J by 2 bases, and 16 bases separated the two germline ends. Germline CDR1 is SNHLY and CDR2 is FYNNEI. Here the CDR3 reads CASLGGTGGNQPQHF. The DNA for the CDR3 is TGTGCCAGCCTGGGAGGGACGGGCGGCAATCAGCCCCAGCATTTT.

V usage is TRBV5-6 and J usage is TRBJ1-3, with D unclear. The CDR3 is made up of 17 amino acids. The V end lost 0 bases, the J end lost 1 base, and 14 bases lay between the germline ends. Germline-derived CDR1 and CDR2 are SGHDT and YYEEEE. Here the CDR3 reads CASSLVAARTSGNTIYF. DNA for the CDR3: TGTGCCAGCAGCTTGGTCGCGGCGAGAACTTCTGGAAACACCATATATTTT.

The rearrangement joins TRBV25-1 to TRBJ2-1; 8 bases align to TRBD1. The germline gives CDR1 MGHDK, CDR2 SYGVNS. CDR3 size: 16 residues. V was clipped by 5 bases and J by 2 bases; unmatched bases: 8. CDR3 sequence reads: CASSYGTGVPYNEQFF. The CDR3 DNA follows: TGTGCCAGCAGTTACGGGACAGGAGTACCCTACAATGAGCAGTTCTTC. Filled out from reference TRBV25-1 and TRBJ2-1, the complete variable domain reads EADIYQTPRYLVIGTGKKITLECSQTMGHDKMYWYQQDPGMELHLIHYSYGVNSTEKGDLSSESTVSRIRTEHFPLTLESARPSHTSQYLCASSYGTGVPYNEQFFGPGTRLTVL.

Many counts were recorded for this clonotype. The chain links TRBV2 to TRBJ2-1, with D tentatively TRBD2 (5 bases). Trimming stripped 6 bases from V and 3 bases from J, with 9 bases between. Germline V gene lookup returns CDR1 SNHLY and CDR2 FYNNEI. The CDR3 is 13 amino acids. The CDR3 loop reads CASRPADYNEQFF. CDR3 nucleotide sequence: TGTGCCAGCAGGCCAGCGGACTACAATGAGCAGTTCTTC.

The chain employs TRBV2 and TRBJ1-5; D unclear. Deletions cut 7 bases from V and 10 bases from J, with 14 bases between. There are 12 residues in the CDR3. Per the germline V gene, CDR1 is SNHLY and CDR2 is FYNNEI. CDR3 in DNA: TGTGCCAGCACTTTCCTTAGCGGTCCCCAGCATTTT. It translates to CASTFLSGPQHF. The complete variable domain, with remaining parts taken from reference TRBV2 and TRBJ1-5, reads EPEVTQTPSHQVTQMGQEVILRCVPISNHLYFYWYRQILGQKVEFLVSFYNNEISEKSEIFDDQFSVERPDGSNFTLKIRSTKLEDSAMYFCASTFLSGPQHFGDGTRLSIL.

This clonotype rates as large. The CDR3 coding sequence is TGTGCCAGCACGCTAGCGGGGGAGGGCTACGAGCAGTACTTC. It codes for CASTLAGEGYEQYF. This chain uses TRBV2 with TRBJ2-7; 10 bases fit TRBD2. Looked up from germline, CDR1 is SNHLY and CDR2 is FYNNEI. The V gene end was trimmed by 7 bases and the J gene end by 3 bases; junction bases not matched to a gene: 6. This CDR3 spans 14 amino acids.

This rearrangement joins TRBV24-1 to TRBJ1-2, with 9 bases identical to TRBD1. Germline V CDR1 and CDR2: KGHDR, SFDVKD. The CDR3 has 15 residues. Trimming removed 3 bases from V and 4 bases from J; junction bases left unmatched: 5. The CDR3 spells CATSDRDRALYGYTF. The CDR3 DNA is TGTGCCACCAGTGATAGGGACAGGGCCCTCTATGGCTACACCTTC.

Comments on this clonotype: Sequence at one end of the junction differs from germline and may be a read error. The chain recombines TRBV12-3 or TRBV12-4 with TRBJ2-7; the D gene is possibly TRBD1 (5 bases). This CDR3 has 14 amino acids. The CDR3 here is CASSFGRTKYDQYF. CDR3 in DNA: TGTGCCAGCAGTTTCGGCCGGACAAAGTACGACCAGTACTTC.

The genes are TRBV9 and TRBJ2-1, with 7 bases identical to TRBD2. This CDR3 spans 16 amino acids. CDR1 is SGDLS, CDR2 YYNGEE, per germline. Germline trimming cut 4 bases from V and 1 base from J; bases unmatched to any gene: 8. CDR3 loop: CASSQVVGGSYNEQFF. The CDR3 DNA is TGTGCCAGCAGCCAAGTCGTGGGGGGGTCCTACAATGAGCAGTTCTTC. Based on the CDR3 plus reference TRBV9 and TRBJ2-1, the full variable domain is DSGVTQTPKHLITATGQRVTLRCSPRSGDLSVYWYQQSLDQGLQFLIQYYNGEERAKGNILERFSAQQFPDLHSELNLSSLELGDSALYFCASSQVVGGSYNEQFFGPGTRLTVL.

The chain carries TRBV24-1 and TRBJ1-2; D possibly corresponds to TRBD1 (5 bases). The germline V gene encodes CDR1 KGHDR and CDR2 SFDVKD. The CDR3 loop spans 13 amino acids. The ends were cut back, 5 bases at V and 5 bases at J, with 11 bases in the middle. The CDR3 loop is CATSVGEMYGYTF. The CDR3 DNA follows: TGTGCCACCAGTGTAGGGGAAATGTATGGCTACACCTTC.

This clonotype came up a few times. With a much larger clone just one base away, this may be a read error. The chain joins TRBV4-2 to TRBJ2-3; TRBD2 aligns across 13 bases. Germline loops: CDR1 LGHNA, CDR2 YNFKEQ. This CDR3 is built from 19 residues. CDR3 amino acids: CAGSLWGLAGQESTDTQYF. In nucleotides, the CDR3 is TGTGCCGGCAGCCTCTGGGGACTAGCGGGGCAGGAGAGCACAGATACGCAGTATTTT.

The genes are TRBV20-1 and TRBJ1-6, with 9 bases matching TRBD1. CDR3 length: 17 residues. Trimming took 3 bases from V and 6 from J; bases not matched to a gene: 12. From germline, CDR1 is DFQATT and CDR2 SNEGSKA (reference sequence). CDR3 protein: CSAREEPGQGGNSPLHF. Here the CDR3 DNA reads TGCAGTGCTAGGGAGGAACCGGGACAGGGCGGTAATTCACCCCTCCACTTT.

The rearrangement joins TRBV19 to TRBJ1-5, with D unclear. CDR1 and CDR2 (germline): LNHDA, SQIVND (reference sequence). The V end was cut by 3 bases, the J end by 0 bases, with 9 bases between. The CDR3 sequence is 15 residues long. CDR3 coding DNA: TGTGCCAGTAGTATCTTCCGGACTAGCAATCAGCCCCAGCATTTT. Translation gives CASSIFRTSNQPQHF.

The chain carries TRBV14 and TRBJ2-2; possible D gene TRBD2, 5 bases. Germline V gives CDR1 SGHDN, CDR2 FVKESK. V lost 2 bases, J lost 2 bases, and 6 bases lay in between. CDR3 length: 14 residues. The chain's CDR3 is CASSQRLNTGELFF. The CDR3 DNA follows: TGTGCCAGCAGCCAAAGACTAAACACCGGGGAGCTGTTTTTT.

This chain connects TRBV15 to TRBJ2-7; 7 positions match TRBD1. Losses at the gene ends were 3 bases for V and 3 bases for J; bases not matched to a gene: 8. The CDR3 totals 15 residues. Germline CDR1 and CDR2: LNHNV and YYDKDF (reference sequence). The DNA of the CDR3 is TGTGCCACCAGCAGGGAAGCAGGGGGAGTCTACGAGCAGTACTTC. Residues: CATSREAGGVYEQYF.